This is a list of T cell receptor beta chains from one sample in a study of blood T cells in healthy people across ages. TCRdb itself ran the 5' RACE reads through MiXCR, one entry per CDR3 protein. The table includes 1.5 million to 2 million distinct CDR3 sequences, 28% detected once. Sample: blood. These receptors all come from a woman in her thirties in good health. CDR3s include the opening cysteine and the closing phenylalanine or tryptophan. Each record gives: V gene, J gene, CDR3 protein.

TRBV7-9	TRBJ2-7	CASSDQPSEQYF
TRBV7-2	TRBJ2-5	CASRFEGQGMTQYF
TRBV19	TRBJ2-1	CAGRWTSGRNEQFF
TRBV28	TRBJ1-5	CASRGGVVRNQPQHF
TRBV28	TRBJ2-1	CASSLLAGVPNEQFF
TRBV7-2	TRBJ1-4	CASSPLETRTEKLFF
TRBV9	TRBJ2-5	CASSVGGGGQETQYF
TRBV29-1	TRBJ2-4	CSVQDLNIQYF
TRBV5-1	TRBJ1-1	CASSLRTAGTEAFF
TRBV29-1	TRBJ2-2	CSVRTGAGELFF
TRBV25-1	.	CASRSTGYSYEQYF
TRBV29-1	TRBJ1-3	CSGRSSGNTIYF
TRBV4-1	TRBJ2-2	CASSLRLLQSGELFF
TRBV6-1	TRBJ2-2	CASSATSGNTGELFF
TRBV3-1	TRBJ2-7	CASSGRTSGYEQYF
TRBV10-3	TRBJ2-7	CAISPGQGVYEQYF
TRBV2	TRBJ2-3	CASSESGEGTSTDTQYF
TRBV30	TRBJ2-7	CATERVYEQYF
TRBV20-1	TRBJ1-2	CSARAQGGRAVMGYTF
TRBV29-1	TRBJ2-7	CSVHDGGEGGVQYF
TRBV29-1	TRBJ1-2	CSAGSYGYTF
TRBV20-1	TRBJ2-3	CSGKKADGRPTDTQYF
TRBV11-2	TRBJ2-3	CASSLRFTDTQYF
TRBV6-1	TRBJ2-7	CASNGLADHSYEQYF
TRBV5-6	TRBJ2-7	CASSLRDSRKYEQYF
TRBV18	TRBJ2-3	CASSPAGQGTDTQYF
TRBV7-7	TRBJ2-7	CASSPKKASGNSSYEQYF
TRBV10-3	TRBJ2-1	CAISRRGDEQFF
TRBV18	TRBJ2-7	CASSLLVGSPYEQYF
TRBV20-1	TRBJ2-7	CSASGSINNEQYF
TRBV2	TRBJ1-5	CASSARDRGLPQHF
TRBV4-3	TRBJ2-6	CASSQAWGTGANVLTF
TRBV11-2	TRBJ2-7	CASRRPGTGDYEQYF
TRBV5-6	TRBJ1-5	CASSLAGSSNQPQHF
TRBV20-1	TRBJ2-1	CSARQSGGADYNEQFF
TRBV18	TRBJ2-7	CASSPVGNEQYF
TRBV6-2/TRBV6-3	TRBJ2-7	CASSYRGSGYEQYF
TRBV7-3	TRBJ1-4	CASSLTPINEKLFF
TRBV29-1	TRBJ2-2	CSVLVEELFF
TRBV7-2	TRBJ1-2	CASRRDSQSGGYTF
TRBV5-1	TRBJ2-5	CASSYIAGVGETQYF
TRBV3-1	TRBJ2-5	CASSQVPGDQETQYF
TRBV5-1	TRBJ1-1	CASRVGADTEAFF
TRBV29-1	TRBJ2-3	CSVAHADTQYF
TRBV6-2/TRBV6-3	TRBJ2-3	CASSYSGTSGSWGTDTQYF
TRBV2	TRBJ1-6	CASSKLVAASPLHF
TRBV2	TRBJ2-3	CASGTNRGGGTQYF
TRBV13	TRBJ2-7	CASSAEGGSSYEQYF
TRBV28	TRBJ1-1	CASRKRTWNTEAFF
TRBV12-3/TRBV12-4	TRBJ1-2	CASSQGVGFYGYTF
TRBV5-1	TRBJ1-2	CASSLGWYRTDYTF
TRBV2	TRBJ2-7	CASRGRLEGYEQYF
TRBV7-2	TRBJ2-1	CASSLAPPNEQFF
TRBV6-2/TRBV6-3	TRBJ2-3	CASTEGRESTDTQYF
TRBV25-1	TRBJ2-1	CASSRQGLTNEQFF
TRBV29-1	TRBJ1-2	CSVDEEVGGDGYTF
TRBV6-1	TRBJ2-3	CASRSAPGLAGGTDTQYF